These 21 T cell receptor beta chains originate from one sample sequenced in a study of shared clonotypes between healthy human individuals. Using immunoSEQ multiplex PCR, the repertoire was profiled, and TCRdb retains in-frame clones only, with some absent. This table holds 950,000 to 1,100,000 clones, around 76% found once. Specimen: memory CD4+ T cells sorted from blood. Indicated subset: CD45RA-negative fraction. These receptors came from a young man in good health.

The chain combines TRBV5-6 with TRBJ2-6, with D tentatively TRBD1 or TRBD2 (6 bases each). CDR3 length: 16 amino acids. V lost 1 base, J lost 2 bases, and 10 bases lay in between. CDR1 and CDR2 (germline): SGHDT, YYEEEE. The CDR3: CASSLQGRPGANVLTF. The CDR3 DNA sequence: TGTGCCAGCAGCTTGCAGGGGAGGCCTGGGGCCAACGTCCTGACTTTC.

The V gene is TRBV27, the J gene TRBJ1-2, with TRBD1 identical over 9 bases. V shed 4 bases, J shed 9 bases, and the junction held 9 bases outside the gene matches. Germline-derived CDR1 and CDR2 are MNHEY and SMNVEV (reference sequence). This CDR3 contains 14 residues. In nucleotides, the CDR3 is TGTGCCAGCAGTTCCTGGGACAGGGCTGTGAGCTACACCTTC. As protein: CASSSWDRAVSYTF.

The rearrangement uses TRBV30 and TRBJ1-1; D remains unclear. Deletions cut 4 bases from V and 1 base from J, with 7 bases between. This CDR3 has 12 amino acids. CDR1 and CDR2 (germline): GTSNPN, SVGIG (reference sequence). The CDR3 coding sequence is TGTGCCTGGAATCCGGAGAACACTGAAGCTTTCTTT. Its translation is CAWNPENTEAFF.

The chain has TRBV6-4 and TRBJ2-1; no firm D call. CDR3 length: 13 amino acids. The V gene's germline CDR1 is MRHNA and CDR2 SNTAGT. Trimming cost V 6 bases and J 7 bases, with 13 bases left between them. CDR3 residues: CASSTYISNEQFF. In DNA form, the CDR3 reads TGTGCCAGCAGCACCTACATTAGTAATGAGCAGTTCTTC.

The CDR3, as DNA: TGTGCCTGGAGTCACCCCCTAGCAGGGGGCAGGAGCAATGAGCAGTTCTTC. Protein product: CAWSHPLAGGRSNEQFF. The chain uses TRBV30 and TRBJ2-1; 8 nucleotides match TRBD1. Germline CDR1 is GTSNPN and CDR2 is SVGIG (reference sequence). V gave up 2 bases and J gave up 6 bases; unmatched junction bases: 15. This CDR3 has 17 amino acids.

The genes are TRBV19 and TRBJ1-1; unclear D gene. Germline CDR1 reads LNHDA; CDR2 reads SQIVND (reference sequence). The CDR3 is made up of 15 amino acids. The V end was cut by 3 bases, the J end by 0 bases, with 11 bases between. CDR3 bases: TGTGCCAGTAGTATCCAGAACCTAATGAACACTGAAGCTTTCTTT. It specifies CASSIQNLMNTEAFF.

This chain uses TRBV5-1 with TRBJ2-2, with a tentative D call TRBD1 (6 bases). Germline CDR1 SGHRS, CDR2 YFSETQ. This CDR3 comprises 16 residues. The V end lost 4 bases, the J end lost 0 bases, and 13 bases lay between the germline ends. CDR3 sequence: CASSTQGHTNTGELFF. CDR3 in DNA: TGCGCCAGCAGCACCCAGGGACATACGAACACCGGGGAGCTGTTTTTT.

The chain has TRBV5-4 and TRBJ1-6; 12 nucleotides line up with TRBD1. Germline values: CDR1 SGHNT, CDR2 YYREEE (reference sequence). Trimming took 4 bases from V and 6 from J; bases not matched to a gene: 8. This CDR3 contains 17 residues. DNA for the CDR3: TGTGCCAGCAGCAAGGGACAGGGGGCGGGGCTTAATTCACCCCTCCACTTT. It yields the protein CASSKGQGAGLNSPLHF.

J is TRBJ2-3 and V is TRBV5-6; no clear D. This CDR3 spans 15 amino acids. The V and J ends lost 2 bases and 4 bases respectively, with 14 bases between them. Germline CDR1 SGHDT, CDR2 YYEEEE. The CDR3 loop is CASSFEVRSPDTQYF. The DNA for the CDR3 is TGTGCCAGCAGCTTCGAGGTTCGTAGTCCAGATACGCAGTATTTT.

This clone was recorded only once. A much larger clone differs by one base, so this may be a read error. J is TRBJ2-1 and V is TRBV27; 10 positions match TRBD2. This CDR3 has 16 residues. The germline V gene encodes CDR1 MNHEY and CDR2 SMNVEV (reference sequence). The J segment lost 0 bases and the V segment lost 2 bases, leaving 1 base of the junction unmatched. The CDR3: CASSLASGSSYNEQFF. The CDR3 nucleotides are TGTGCCAGCAGTTTAGCTAGCGGGAGCTCCTACAATGAGCAGTTCTTC.

The sample holds one count of this clone. The chain combines TRBV6-5 with TRBJ2-5; D is unresolved. Looked up from germline, CDR1 is MNHEY and CDR2 is SVGAGI. V dropped 5 bases and J dropped 2 bases, with 9 bases sitting between them. The CDR3 has 13 amino acids. The CDR3 DNA is TGTGCCAGCAGTGGCCTTACACAAGAGACCCAGTACTTC. Translated: CASSGLTQETQYF.

This chain links TRBV19 with TRBJ1-6, with a weak D call TRBD1 (6 bases). V lost 7 bases to trimming and J lost 10 bases, with 14 bases between them. Germline CDR1 reads LNHDA; CDR2 reads SQIVND (reference sequence). This CDR3 spans 13 amino acids. Here the CDR3 DNA reads TGTGCCAGTAAGTTCTCAGGGGACTCACCCCTCCACTTT. Translation gives CASKFSGDSPLHF.

The rearrangement uses TRBV19 and TRBJ2-5; 9 bases are a match to TRBD1. From germline, CDR1 is LNHDA and CDR2 SQIVND (reference sequence). After removal of 5 bases from V and 5 bases from J, the junction contained 6 bases not matched to a gene. This CDR3 has 14 amino acids. CDR3 in DNA: TGTGCCAGTAGTCTTGGACAGGGGATGGAGACCCAGTACTTC. It codes for CASSLGQGMETQYF. The variable domain in full, with the rest retrieved from reference TRBV19 and TRBJ2-5, is DGGITQSPKYLFRKEGQNVTLSCEQNLNHDAMYWYRQDPGQGLRLIYYSQIVNDFQKGDIAEGYSVSREKKESFPLTVTSAQKNPTAFYLCASSLGQGMETQYFGPGTRLLVL.

The V gene is TRBV5-1, the J gene TRBJ1-4; TRBD1 matches 7 bases. J was trimmed by 5 bases and V by 3 bases; bases with no gene match: 4. In germline, CDR1 is SGHRS, CDR2 YFSETQ. The CDR3 sequence is 14 residues long. CDR3 coding DNA: TGCGCCAGCAGCTCGACAGGGCCCAATGAAAAACTGTTTTTT. Protein: CASSSTGPNEKLFF.

This chain joins TRBV7-8 and TRBJ1-1, with D perhaps matching TRBD1 (5 bases). Germline V gene sequence: CDR1 SGHVS, CDR2 FQNEAQ. With 6 bases removed from V and 5 bases from J, the gap between germline ends came to 22 bases. There are 16 residues in the CDR3. The CDR3 loop reads CASRKLAQGRETEAFF. The CDR3 DNA is TGTGCCAGCAGGAAATTAGCCCAGGGACGAGAAACTGAAGCTTTCTTT.

This clone was observed a few times. The V and J genes are TRBV4-2 and TRBJ1-2; 9 positions match TRBD1. Germline CDR1 and CDR2: LGHNA and YNFKEQ. This CDR3 region has 16 residues. Germline trimming cut 0 bases from V and 4 bases from J; bases unmatched to any gene: 6. The CDR3 reads CASSQDRDRVSYGYTF. CDR3 DNA sequence: TGTGCCAGCAGCCAAGATCGGGACAGGGTCTCCTATGGCTACACCTTC.

The chain is built from TRBV9 and TRBJ2-2; a weak D match, TRBD2 (6 bases). Trimming pared 4 bases from V and 5 bases from J, leaving 6 bases between. Germline V gene sequence: CDR1 SGDLS, CDR2 YYNGEE. There are 12 residues in the CDR3. CDR3 coding DNA: TGTGCCAGCAGCCGGGGGACCGGGGAGCTGTTTTTT. Its protein product is CASSRGTGELFF. Complete variable domain (other parts from reference TRBV9 and TRBJ2-2): DSGVTQTPKHLITATGQRVTLRCSPRSGDLSVYWYQQSLDQGLQFLIQYYNGEERAKGNILERFSAQQFPDLHSELNLSSLELGDSALYFCASSRGTGELFFGEGSRLTVL.

Note on this clone: Other DNA sequences in the sample encode the same CDR3. The J gene is TRBJ1-2, the V gene TRBV28, with 8 bases that match TRBD1. The CDR3 is 13 residues long. The germline V gene encodes CDR1 MDHEN and CDR2 SYDVKM. Unmatched junction bases numbered 2, after V lost 6 bases and J lost 2 bases. CDR3 amino acids: CASSRTGNYGYTF. CDR3 DNA sequence: TGTGCCAGCAGCAGGACAGGGAACTATGGCTACACCTTC.

A word on this clone: The sample holds other DNA sequences that translate to the same CDR3. The chain joins TRBV5-1 to TRBJ2-7; the match to TRBD1 covers 9 bases. Trimming removed 0 bases from V and 4 bases from J; junction bases left unmatched: 2. The CDR3 consists of 14 residues. Germline V gene sequence: CDR1 SGHRS, CDR2 YFSETQ. In DNA form, the CDR3 reads TGCGCCAGCAGCTTGGTTGGACAGGGGTACGAGCAGTACTTC. Translated, it gives CASSLVGQGYEQYF.

This chain links TRBV28 with TRBJ2-2; D is unresolved. The V gene's germline CDR1 is MDHEN and CDR2 SYDVKM. The CDR3 runs to 11 residues. Trimming left V 10 bases short and J 5 bases short, with 8 bases between. The CDR3 region is CAMAATGELFF. In DNA form, the CDR3 reads TGTGCCATGGCGGCTACCGGGGAGCTGTTTTTT. Full variable domain (rest looked up from reference TRBV28 and TRBJ2-2): DVKVTQSSRYLVKRTGEKVFLECVQDMDHENMFWYRQDPGLGLRLIYFSYDVKMKEKGDIPEGYSVSREKKERFSLILESASTNQTSMYLCAMAATGELFFGEGSRLTVL.

The gene calls are TRBV19 and TRBJ1-2; perhaps TRBD1 as D (5 bases). The CDR3 length is 15 residues. V was shortened by 1 base and J by 0 bases, with 9 bases between the two germline ends. Germline V gene lookup returns CDR1 LNHDA and CDR2 SQIVND (reference sequence). The CDR3 here is CASSIAPGTNYGYTF. In nucleotides, the CDR3 is TGTGCCAGTAGTATAGCCCCAGGGACTAACTATGGCTACACCTTC.